The 29 T cell receptor beta chains listed next were all sequenced from one sample in a study of CD8 T cells in ankylosing spondylitis. MiXCR, applied by TCRdb to the 5' RACE reads, yields one record per CDR3 protein. This repertoire shows approximately 38,000 distinct CDR3 sequences, less than 3.5% found once; its top ten account for 4.6%. Material for sequencing was blood, either unsorted or a sorted T cell fraction (not recorded which). The receptors come from a male donor with ankylosing spondylitis or in good health (not recorded which).

This clonotype has ten or more counts. The J gene is TRBJ2-1, the V gene TRBV9; 7 positions agree with TRBD2. Germline lookup yields CDR1 SGDLS and CDR2 YYNGEE. The CDR3 runs to 15 residues. V shed 0 bases, J shed 8 bases, and the junction held 8 bases outside the gene matches. CDR3 nucleotide sequence: TGTGCCAGCAGCGTAGGGCCCGGAAGCGGGGATGAGCAGTTCTTC. The encoded protein is CASSVGPGSGDEQFF.

This clonotype has at least ten counts. The chain links TRBV9 to TRBJ2-7; perhaps TRBD2 as D (6 bases). Germline loops: CDR1 SGDLS, CDR2 YYNGEE. This CDR3 is built from 15 residues. The ends were cut back, 3 bases at V and 4 bases at J, with 17 bases in the middle. Here the CDR3 reads CASSEHGGPTYEQYF. In DNA, the CDR3 is TGTGCCAGCAGCGAGCACGGAGGGCCGACTTACGAGCAGTACTTC.

This clonotype has at least ten counts. V usage is TRBV9 and J usage is TRBJ1-6; D unclear. Trimming shortened V by 3 bases and J by 6 bases, and 7 bases separated the two germline ends. This CDR3 spans 13 amino acids. Looked up from germline, CDR1 is SGDLS and CDR2 is YYNGEE. In DNA form, the CDR3 reads TGTGCCAGCAGCGAGGGTGTTAATTCACCCCTCCACTTT. It is translated as CASSEGVNSPLHF.

This clonotype was seen ten or more times. The chain links TRBV9 to TRBJ2-1, with 13 bases lining up with TRBD2. The CDR3 loop spans 16 amino acids. With 6 bases clipped from V and 5 bases from J, the junction kept 8 bases outside the gene matches. CDR1 and CDR2 from the germline V gene are SGDLS and YYNGEE. CDR3 DNA: TGTGCCAGCACAGTCACTAGCGGGAGGGTTAACAATGAGCAGTTCTTC. Translated: CASTVTSGRVNNEQFF.

This clonotype appeared many times. The chain couples TRBV9 to TRBJ2-6; 7 bases line up with TRBD1. Germline CDR1 SGDLS, CDR2 YYNGEE. CDR3 length: 15 residues. The J segment lost 4 bases and the V segment lost 4 bases, leaving 5 bases of the junction unmatched. DNA for the CDR3: TGTGCCAGCAGCCCCGACAGGGCCGGGGCCAACGTCCTGACTTTC. It encodes CASSPDRAGANVLTF.

This clonotype was counted at least ten times. The chain links TRBV9 to TRBJ2-2, with TRBD2 matching over 7 bases. CDR1 and CDR2 (germline): SGDLS, YYNGEE. CDR3 length equals 18 residues. V was clipped by 0 bases and J by 1 base; unmatched bases: 9. The CDR3, as DNA: TGTGCCAGCAGCGTAGCGCTAGCGGAGACTGGGAACACCGGGGAGCTGTTTTTT. Encoded protein: CASSVALAETGNTGELFF.

By proportion, this clonotype is medium-sized. This rearrangement joins TRBV9 to TRBJ2-7, with 7 bases lining up with TRBD2. This CDR3 spans 14 amino acids. Per germline, CDR1 SGDLS and CDR2 YYNGEE. The J segment lost 0 bases and the V segment lost 0 bases, leaving 0 bases of the junction unmatched. Written as DNA, the CDR3 is TGTGCCAGCAGCGTAGTAGCGGGCTCCTACGAGCAGTACTTC. Protein: CASSVVAGSYEQYF.

This clonotype was observed at least ten times. The chain links TRBV9 to TRBJ2-7, with a tentative D call TRBD1 (6 bases). Per germline, CDR1 SGDLS and CDR2 YYNGEE. The CDR3 has 14 amino acids. The V and J ends lost 4 bases and 2 bases respectively, with 13 bases between them. The CDR3: CASSIQDRTYEQYF. The CDR3, as DNA: TGTGCCAGCAGCATTCAGGACAGAACCTACGAGCAGTACTTC.

This clonotype was seen at least ten times. This sequence joins TRBV9 and TRBJ2-7; 8 nucleotides agree with TRBD1. With 3 bases clipped from V and 0 bases from J, the junction kept 8 bases outside the gene matches. There are 16 residues in the CDR3. Germline-derived CDR1 and CDR2 are SGDLS and YYNGEE. CDR3 DNA sequence: TGTGCCAGCAGCGGGTCCCGGGACAGGCGCTCCTACGAGCAGTACTTC. It translates to CASSGSRDRRSYEQYF. Full variable domain (rest looked up from reference TRBV9 and TRBJ2-7): DSGVTQTPKHLITATGQRVTLRCSPRSGDLSVYWYQQSLDQGLQFLIQYYNGEERAKGNILERFSAQQFPDLHSELNLSSLELGDSALYFCASSGSRDRRSYEQYFGPGTRLTVT.

This chain joins TRBV9 and TRBJ2-1; 14 nucleotides agree with TRBD2. The V and J ends lost 2 bases and 0 bases, in that order; junction bases with no gene match: 1. Germline V CDR1 and CDR2: SGDLS, YYNGEE. This CDR3 has 17 residues. The CDR3 bases are TGTGCCAGCAGCGTCGGACTAGCGGGAGGCTCCTACAATGAGCAGTTCTTC. It encodes CASSVGLAGGSYNEQFF. Complete variable domain (other parts from reference TRBV9 and TRBJ2-1): DSGVTQTPKHLITATGQRVTLRCSPRSGDLSVYWYQQSLDQGLQFLIQYYNGEERAKGNILERFSAQQFPDLHSELNLSSLELGDSALYFCASSVGLAGGSYNEQFFGPGTRLTVL.

This clonotype occurred many times. V and J are TRBV9 and TRBJ1-1; no clear D. The CDR3 loop spans 17 amino acids. V was pared by 4 bases and J by 1 base, with 20 bases between. CDR1 SGDLS and CDR2 YYNGEE come from the germline V gene. The CDR3 DNA reads TGTGCCAGCAGCCCCCAATTGAGGCAGATCGAGAACACTGAAGCTTTCTTT. This translates into CASSPQLRQIENTEAFF.

This clonotype was seen ten or more times. This chain connects TRBV9 to TRBJ2-2; tentatively, D is TRBD2 (6 bases). This CDR3 comprises 15 residues. V lost 2 bases to trimming and J lost 3 bases, with 11 bases between them. The germline gives CDR1 SGDLS, CDR2 YYNGEE. The CDR3 sequence is CASSVDGGDTGELFF. The CDR3 DNA follows: TGTGCCAGCAGCGTTGACGGAGGGGACACCGGGGAGCTGTTTTTT.

This clonotype was detected ten times or more. This sequence joins TRBV9 and TRBJ2-7; a weak D match, TRBD2 (6 bases). Germline CDR1 SGDLS, CDR2 YYNGEE. Trimming took 0 bases from V and 3 from J, leaving 13 bases between them. The CDR3 spans 15 residues. The CDR3 reads CASSVAMGGIYEQYF. The CDR3 coding sequence is TGTGCCAGCAGCGTAGCCATGGGCGGGATCTACGAGCAGTACTTC.

The table lists this clonotype with many counts. V and J are TRBV9 and TRBJ2-7; D is ambiguous. This CDR3 spans 15 amino acids. Germline V gives CDR1 SGDLS, CDR2 YYNGEE. V was pared by 0 bases and J by 0 bases, with 10 bases between. For the CDR3, the DNA is TGTGCCAGCAGCGTAGGTCCGGCAGCCTCCTACGAGCAGTACTTC. As protein: CASSVGPAASYEQYF. Based on the CDR3 plus reference TRBV9 and TRBJ2-7, the full variable domain is DSGVTQTPKHLITATGQRVTLRCSPRSGDLSVYWYQQSLDQGLQFLIQYYNGEERAKGNILERFSAQQFPDLHSELNLSSLELGDSALYFCASSVGPAASYEQYFGPGTRLTVT.

This clonotype was observed at least ten times. V is TRBV9 and J is TRBJ1-1; D uncertain. Germline V gene data show CDR1 as SGDLS and CDR2 as YYNGEE. The CDR3 totals 13 residues. Trimming removed 1 base at V and 2 bases at J, with 6 bases between. The CDR3 protein is CASSVIHNTEAFF. The CDR3 region has the DNA TGTGCCAGCAGCGTAATACATAACACTGAAGCTTTCTTT.

This clonotype came up many times. The chain combines TRBV9 with TRBJ2-2; D is unclear. The CDR3 runs to 17 residues. The germline V and J ends were trimmed by 3 bases and 5 bases, with 20 bases remaining between them. Germline loops: CDR1 SGDLS, CDR2 YYNGEE. The CDR3 region has the DNA TGTGCCAGCAGCGGACGACTCGGCCCAATTTGGACCGGGGAGCTGTTTTTT. It yields the protein CASSGRLGPIWTGELFF.

In this sample, this clonotype turned up many times. This chain joins TRBV9 and TRBJ2-5, with D tentatively TRBD2 (6 bases). Deletions cut 0 bases from V and 4 bases from J, with 16 bases between. Per germline, CDR1 SGDLS and CDR2 YYNGEE. This CDR3 is 16 amino acids long. DNA for the CDR3: TGTGCCAGCAGCGTAGGAAGCGGGCGAGTGGGAGAGACCCAGTACTTC. Protein sequence: CASSVGSGRVGETQYF.

This clonotype was recorded many times. The J gene is TRBJ1-6, the V gene TRBV9, with TRBD1 identical over 7 bases. The length of the CDR3 is 16 residues. V was pared by 4 bases and J by 0 bases, with 4 bases of the junction left unmatched. Germline assignment: CDR1 SGDLS and CDR2 YYNGEE. The CDR3 sequence: CASSPGQSSYNSPLHF. The CDR3 nucleotides read TGTGCCAGCAGCCCGGGACAGAGCTCCTATAATTCACCCCTCCACTTT.

This clonotype was detected many times. V is TRBV9 and J is TRBJ2-2; D not resolved. Germline V lookup: CDR1 SGDLS, CDR2 YYNGEE. The ends were cut back, 1 base at V and 5 bases at J, with 3 bases in the middle. CDR3 length: 12 amino acids. CDR3 in DNA: TGTGCCAGCAGCGTAAAGACCGGGGAGCTGTTTTTT. Protein: CASSVKTGELFF.

This clonotype was recorded many times. The chain has TRBV9 and TRBJ2-5; D might be TRBD1 (6 bases). V was clipped by 2 bases and J by 4 bases, with 12 bases between them. The CDR3 is 14 residues long. Per the germline V gene, CDR1 is SGDLS and CDR2 is YYNGEE. The CDR3: CASSVSGVSETQYF. CDR3 in DNA: TGTGCCAGCAGCGTCTCAGGGGTCTCAGAGACCCAGTACTTC.

This clonotype showed up many times. The CDR3 DNA reads as TGTGCCAGCAGCCAAGGGAGAGAGACCCAGTACTTC. It translates to CASSQGRETQYF. This sequence joins TRBV9 and TRBJ2-5; a weak D match, TRBD2 (5 bases). V lost 4 bases to trimming and J lost 4 bases, with 8 bases between them. The CDR3 spans 12 residues. The germline gives CDR1 SGDLS, CDR2 YYNGEE.

This clonotype was counted many times. J is TRBJ2-1 and V is TRBV9; the D gene is possibly TRBD2 (5 bases). This CDR3 spans 16 amino acids. V lost 3 bases to trimming and J lost 0 bases, with 13 bases between them. The germline V gene has CDR1 SGDLS and CDR2 YYNGEE. In DNA form, the CDR3 reads TGTGCCAGCAGCGCCCGGACTGGAAGCTCCTACAATGAGCAGTTCTTC. Protein product: CASSARTGSSYNEQFF. Looking up the rest from reference TRBV9 and TRBJ2-1 gives the full variable domain: DSGVTQTPKHLITATGQRVTLRCSPRSGDLSVYWYQQSLDQGLQFLIQYYNGEERAKGNILERFSAQQFPDLHSELNLSSLELGDSALYFCASSARTGSSYNEQFFGPGTRLTVL.

This clonotype has ten or more counts. This chain links TRBV9 with TRBJ1-2; tentative D call: TRBD1 (5 bases). Germline-derived CDR1 and CDR2 are SGDLS and YYNGEE. CDR3 length: 13 residues. The V gene lost 4 bases and the J gene lost 7 bases, with 14 bases spanning the gap. The CDR3 bases are TGTGCCAGCAGCCCCGGCCAAGGGGCTGGCTACACCTTC. Protein sequence: CASSPGQGAGYTF.

This clonotype was counted ten times or more. CDR3 loop: CASSVEGGEQFF. CDR3 bases: TGTGCCAGCAGCGTAGAGGGCGGTGAGCAGTTCTTC. The rearrangement joins TRBV9 to TRBJ2-1; D unclear. This CDR3 region has 12 residues. Trimming removed 0 bases at V and 9 bases at J, with 7 bases between. From germline, CDR1 is SGDLS and CDR2 YYNGEE.

This clonotype has a handful of counts. As DNA, the CDR3 is TGTGCCAGCAGCGCACTACAGGGGCCCTACAATGAGCAGTTCTTC. This encodes CASSALQGPYNEQFF. This chain joins TRBV9 and TRBJ2-1; TRBD1 agrees at 7 bases. The CDR3 is 15 residues long. The germline gives CDR1 SGDLS, CDR2 YYNGEE. V lost 3 bases and J lost 2; bases outside the gene matches: 5.

This clonotype was detected a few times. The chain recombines TRBV6-8 with TRBJ2-3, with 15 bases aligning to TRBD2. V lost 9 bases and J lost 3; bases outside the gene matches: 19. Germline CDR1 is MNHGY and CDR2 is SAAAGT. The CDR3 has 20 amino acids. The CDR3 is CASISLFSGLAGGPTDTQYF. In DNA form, the CDR3 reads TGTGCCAGTATTAGTCTTTTCTCAGGACTAGCGGGAGGGCCGACAGATACGCAGTATTTT.

This clonotype came up many times. The chain has TRBV9 and TRBJ2-7; 7 bases align to TRBD2. V shed 0 bases and J 4 bases; nucleotides not matched to a gene: 7. Per the germline V gene, CDR1 is SGDLS and CDR2 is YYNGEE. CDR3 size: 15 residues. In nucleotides, the CDR3 is TGTGCCAGCAGCGTAGATCCAGCGGGGTTTTACGAGCAGTACTTC. It specifies CASSVDPAGFYEQYF.

This clonotype was detected ten times or more. J is TRBJ2-5 and V is TRBV9; 12 bases are a match to TRBD2. Germline trimming cut 3 bases from V and 3 bases from J; bases unmatched to any gene: 9. Germline V gives CDR1 SGDLS, CDR2 YYNGEE. The CDR3 covers 17 residues. The CDR3 here is CASSARGASGREETQYF. CDR3 DNA sequence: TGTGCCAGCAGCGCCCGCGGGGCTAGCGGGAGGGAAGAGACCCAGTACTTC.

The sample holds a few counts of this clonotype. The rearrangement joins TRBV21-1 to TRBJ2-2; the D call of TRBD1 is as the table states it, not checked on the DNA. TRBV21-1 is designated a pseudogene. This CDR3 comprises 16 residues. Here the CDR3 reads CASSKFRTGIAGELFF. As DNA, the CDR3 is TGTGCCAGCAGCAAATTCAGGACAGGGATCGCCGGGGAGCTGTTTTTT.